Below are 23 T cell receptor beta chains sequenced from a single sample in a study of regulatory T cells in long-lasting Graves disease. According to the study, TCR beta libraries were built with iRepertoire HTBI primers and CDR3-region Arm-PCR. TCRdb processed the multiplex PCR reads anew with MiXCR; each CDR3 protein has one entry. The data contain approximately 500,000 distinct CDR3 sequences, approximately 21% of them seen just once; the ten biggest clones take up 6.5% to 9%. The time point is: persistent/refractory GD, antithyroid drugs over 5 years with positive TRAb. The authors made the TCR library using RNA they extracted from PBMCs. Sequencing was performed on peripheral blood mononuclear cells (PBMCs), taken when the disease was refractory, from a patient treated with antithyroid drugs. The receptors were gathered from a female donor with Graves disease.

The chain has TRBV29-1 and TRBJ2-1; D might be TRBD1 or TRBD2, each matching 5 bases. CDR3 length: 15 residues. Germline CDR1 SQVTM, CDR2 ANQGSEA. With 0 bases removed from V and 6 bases from J, the gap between germline ends came to 15 bases. This CDR3 is CSVEDRDPPFNEQFF. The CDR3 nucleotides are TGCAGCGTTGAAGATCGGGACCCGCCGTTCAATGAGCAGTTCTTC.

This clonotype was seen many times. This chain joins TRBV28 and TRBJ2-5; 12 bases fit TRBD2. This CDR3 has 15 amino acids. Looked up from germline, CDR1 is MDHEN and CDR2 is SYDVKM. The V and J ends lost 5 bases and 5 bases, in that order; junction bases with no gene match: 6. The CDR3 nucleotides are TGTGCCAGCAGTCCCGCTAGCGGGGGGGTTGAGACCCAGTACTTC. Its translation: CASSPASGGVETQYF.

This clonotype has just a few counts. The V and J genes are TRBV7-6 and TRBJ1-4, with 7 bases identical to TRBD1. The length of the CDR3 is 13 residues. J gave up 8 bases and V 5 bases, and 5 bases lay outside the gene matches. Germline values: CDR1 SGHVS, CDR2 FNYEAQ. The CDR3 here is CASSPTGTEKLFF. For the CDR3, the DNA is TGTGCCAGCAGCCCGACAGGGACCGAAAAACTGTTTTTT.

The rearrangement links TRBV13 to TRBJ2-7; no firm D call. This CDR3 spans 14 amino acids. V gave up 0 bases and J gave up 1 base, with 7 bases separating them. Germline CDR1 is PRHDT and CDR2 is FYEKMQ (reference sequence). The CDR3 DNA reads as TGTGCCAGCAGCTTAGGCACACAATCCTACGAGCAGTACTTC. This translates into CASSLGTQSYEQYF.

This clonotype was detected many times. This chain connects TRBV2 to TRBJ1-1; 7 bases map to TRBD1. V trimming: 11 bases; J trimming: 0 bases; junction bases outside the gene matches: 6. This CDR3 region has 13 residues. Germline V gene sequence: CDR1 SNHLY, CDR2 FYNNEI. CDR3 nucleotides: TGTGCCTGGGACAGATGCATGAACACTGAAGCTTTCTTT. It codes for CAWDRCMNTEAFF.

This clonotype was counted a few times. The chain recombines TRBV19 with TRBJ2-5, with TRBD1 matching 9 bases. The germline V gene has CDR1 LNHDA and CDR2 SQIVND (reference sequence). The trim removed 5 bases at V and 3 bases at J, leaving 10 bases unmatched. The CDR3 runs to 16 residues. The CDR3 DNA reads as TGTGCCAGTAGTGCCGGTCGGACAGGGGATGAAGAGACCCAGTACTTC. Encoded protein: CASSAGRTGDEETQYF. Drawing the rest from reference TRBV19 and TRBJ2-5, the complete variable domain is DGGITQSPKYLFRKEGQNVTLSCEQNLNHDAMYWYRQDPGQGLRLIYYSQIVNDFQKGDIAEGYSVSREKKESFPLTVTSAQKNPTAFYLCASSAGRTGDEETQYFGPGTRLLVL.

As to this clonotype: A much larger clone is a single base away; this may be a read error. The chain carries TRBV20-1 and TRBJ2-7; D might be TRBD1 or TRBD2, each matching 5 bases. The V gene lost 5 bases and the J gene lost 6 bases, with 17 bases spanning the gap. Germline CDR1 and CDR2: DFQATT and SNEGSKA (reference sequence). The CDR3 is 13 residues long. The CDR3 DNA reads TGCAGTGCTGCTCCGTCGGTCGGGGCCGAGCAGTACTTC. As protein: CSAAPSVGAEQYF.

This sequence joins TRBV28 and TRBJ1-4; no reliable D call. V lost 8 bases and J lost 6, with 10 bases in between. Germline V gives CDR1 MDHEN, CDR2 SYDVKM. CDR3 length: 12 amino acids. CDR3 nucleotides: TGTGCCAGCTACGGTGGGGATGAAAAACTGTTTTTT. Its protein is CASYGGDEKLFF.

The chain couples TRBV19 to TRBJ1-5; D ambiguous. This CDR3 has 14 residues. Germline CDR1 LNHDA, CDR2 SQIVND (reference sequence). V shed 3 bases and J shed 3 bases, with 9 bases lying between them. CDR3 loop: CASSIESPNQPQHF. The CDR3 nucleotides read TGTGCCAGTAGTATTGAGAGCCCCAATCAGCCCCAGCATTTT.

Only a few counts were recorded for this clonotype. This chain joins TRBV7-9 and TRBJ1-2; a weak D match, TRBD1 (5 bases). Germline V gives CDR1 SEHNR, CDR2 FQNEAQ (reference sequence). V was shortened by 5 bases and J by 5 bases, with 18 bases between the two germline ends. The CDR3 contains 15 residues. DNA of the CDR3: TGTGCCAGCAGCCGATGGGCGTCAGGGACGTATGGCTACACCTTC. It yields the protein CASSRWASGTYGYTF.

The chain couples TRBV20-1 to TRBJ2-7, with TRBD2 matching over 9 bases. Looked up from germline, CDR1 is DFQATT and CDR2 is SNEGSKA (reference sequence). The CDR3 loop spans 14 amino acids. Trimming took 3 bases from V and 7 from J; bases not matched to a gene: 10. For the CDR3, the DNA is TGCAGTGCTAGTGGTAGCGGGAGAGCTTGGGAGCAGTACTTC. Its translation is CSASGSGRAWEQYF.

This clonotype was detected only a few times. The CDR3 DNA sequence: TGCGCCAGCAGCTTGGTGCCCCCGAACACTGAAGCTTTCTTT. It specifies CASSLVPPNTEAFF. This chain links TRBV5-1 with TRBJ1-1, with D unresolved. Trimming removed 0 bases at V and 1 base at J, with 7 bases between. Germline-derived CDR1 and CDR2 are SGHRS and YFSETQ. This CDR3 contains 14 residues.

CDR3 in amino acids: CASRGILAGVETQYF. The CDR3 DNA sequence: TGTGCCAGCAGGGGGATACTAGCGGGGGTGGAGACCCAGTACTTC. The genes are TRBV28 and TRBJ2-5, with 11 bases matching TRBD2. With 6 bases clipped from V and 5 bases from J, the junction kept 8 bases outside the gene matches. Germline loops: CDR1 MDHEN, CDR2 SYDVKM. The CDR3 is made up of 15 amino acids.

V is TRBV20-1 and J is TRBJ2-5, with D tentatively TRBD1 (7 bases). The CDR3 contains 18 residues. The V end was cut by 3 bases, the J end by 2 bases, with 25 bases between. The germline CDR1 and CDR2 sequences are DFQATT and SNEGSKA (reference sequence). CDR3 bases: TGCAGTGCTAGTGAGGCCCCGACTAGACAGGGCTCACAAGAGACCCAGTACTTC. Translated, it gives CSASEAPTRQGSQETQYF.

This clonotype has only a few counts. This may arise from a read error, as a much more abundant clone is one base away. The chain joins TRBV7-9 to TRBJ1-2; D is undetermined. This CDR3 has 13 amino acids. With 3 bases removed from V and 2 bases from J, the gap between germline ends came to 7 bases. From germline, CDR1 is SEHNR and CDR2 FQNEAQ (reference sequence). The chain's CDR3 is CASSFNSNYGYTF. CDR3 coding DNA: TGTGCCAGCAGCTTCAACAGCAACTATGGCTACACCTTC.

The V call is TRBV5-1, the J call TRBJ2-5; D uncertain. Germline V gene sequence: CDR1 SGHRS, CDR2 YFSETQ. V was shortened by 1 base and J by 7 bases, with 14 bases between the two germline ends. This CDR3 is built from 14 residues. The CDR3 bases are TGCGCCAGCAGCTTGTCTACGGATGACGCGACCCAGTACTTC. This encodes CASSLSTDDATQYF. Full variable domain (missing parts from reference TRBV5-1 and TRBJ2-5): KAGVTQTPRYLIKTRGQQVTLSCSPISGHRSVSWYQQTPGQGLQFLFEYFSETQRNKGNFPGRFSGRQFSNSRSEMNVSTLELGDSALYLCASSLSTDDATQYFGPGTRLLVL.

The V call is TRBV29-1, the J call TRBJ2-2; D remains unclear. There are 12 residues in the CDR3. Germline CDR1 is SQVTM and CDR2 is ANQGSEA. Trimming shortened V by 6 bases and J by 3 bases, and 8 bases separated the two germline ends. The CDR3 nucleotides are TGCAGCGTCTTGCTAGACACCGGGGAGCTGTTTTTT. Amino acid sequence: CSVLLDTGELFF.

The genes are TRBV6-2 or TRBV6-3 and TRBJ2-1; the D call may be TRBD1 or TRBD2 (5 bases each). V gave up 0 bases and J gave up 8 bases, with 14 bases separating them. CDR1 and CDR2 from the germline V gene are MNHEY and SVGEGT. The CDR3 totals 15 residues. The CDR3 DNA sequence: TGTGCCAGCAGTTACTCCGGGACCCGATTCGATGAGCAGTTCTTC. Translation: CASSYSGTRFDEQFF.

In its sample, this clonotype was seen many times. The DNA for the CDR3 is TGTGCCAGCAGCTTAGGGCCACTCTACGAGCAGTACTTC. Amino acids: CASSLGPLYEQYF. The genes are TRBV7-2 and TRBJ2-7; D is undetermined. The germline V gene encodes CDR1 SGHTA and CDR2 FQGNSA. V was trimmed by 1 base and J by 3 bases, leaving 7 bases between them. The CDR3 spans 13 residues.

J is TRBJ2-5 and V is TRBV30, with D possibly being TRBD1 or TRBD2 (5 bases each). CDR3 length: 12 amino acids. The germline V gene has CDR1 GTSNPN and CDR2 SVGIG (reference sequence). The ends were cut back, 2 bases at V and 5 bases at J, with 9 bases in the middle. The CDR3 DNA sequence: TGTGCCTGGAGTCCCGAGGGGGAGACCCAGTACTTC. Translating it yields CAWSPEGETQYF.

This clonotype was observed many times. Mismatch with germline at one junction end may stem from a read error. The chain joins TRBV6-1 to TRBJ2-5; 9 bases fit TRBD1. This CDR3 spans 15 amino acids. Germline CDR1 reads MNHNS; CDR2 reads SASEGT. CDR3 DNA sequence: TGTGCCAGCAGAGAAGACAGGGGGAATCGGGAGACCCAGTACTTC. Translation: CASREDRGNRETQYF.

The chain combines TRBV7-8 with TRBJ1-1; tentatively, D is TRBD1 (5 bases). The ends were cut back, 5 bases at V and 8 bases at J, with 12 bases in the middle. The CDR3 is 12 amino acids. Germline V lookup: CDR1 SGHVS, CDR2 FQNEAQ. The DNA of the CDR3 is TGTGCCAGCAGCGGGGGGGGAGGAGAAGCTTTCTTT. This encodes CASSGGGGEAFF.

The chain employs TRBV13 and TRBJ2-5; 8 nucleotides line up with TRBD2. The germline V gene has CDR1 PRHDT and CDR2 FYEKMQ (reference sequence). V lost 3 bases and J lost 1; bases outside the gene matches: 19. The CDR3 is 20 amino acids. The CDR3 spells CASSLWSGSFRGFLQETQYF. For the CDR3, the DNA is TGTGCCAGCAGCTTGTGGAGCGGGAGTTTTAGGGGGTTTCTCCAAGAGACCCAGTACTTC.